This T cell receptor beta chain derives from a study of T cells in Graves' hyperthyroidism and ophthalmopathy. The study, taken as a whole, reports: Model predictions of ophthalmopathy came a median 6.5 months before onset. In simple terms, a model built on 13 V-J features told ophthalmopathy apart from stable hyperthyroidism. Most clonotypes expanded in the thyroid (above 0.001) were also present in blood.

It was RNA transcripts that yielded the amplified TCR beta CDR3 regions. During a first-round RT-PCR of the TCR CDR3, the HTBI primer set was used. Each CDR3 protein is one row after TCRdb ran MiXCR on the multiplex PCR reads. The data show approximately 640,000 distinct CDR3 sequences, nearly 45% seen once. In the case of this clonotype: Its specificity is not known.

The V and J ends lost 0 bases and 8 bases respectively, with 16 bases between them. CDR3 length: 15 amino acids. Germline V gene sequence: CDR1 DFQATT, CDR2 SNEGSKA (reference sequence). Sequencing used peripheral blood or thyroid tissue (not recorded which). The clonotype was recovered from an adult man with Graves' disease, either hyperthyroidism or ophthalmopathy (not recorded which). V gene TRBV20-1 combines with J gene TRBJ1-4; perhaps TRBD1 as D (6 bases). This CDR3 is CSARDPGQTNEKLFF. In DNA form, the CDR3 reads TGCAGTGCTAGAGATCCCGGACAGACCAACGAAAAACTGTTTTTT.